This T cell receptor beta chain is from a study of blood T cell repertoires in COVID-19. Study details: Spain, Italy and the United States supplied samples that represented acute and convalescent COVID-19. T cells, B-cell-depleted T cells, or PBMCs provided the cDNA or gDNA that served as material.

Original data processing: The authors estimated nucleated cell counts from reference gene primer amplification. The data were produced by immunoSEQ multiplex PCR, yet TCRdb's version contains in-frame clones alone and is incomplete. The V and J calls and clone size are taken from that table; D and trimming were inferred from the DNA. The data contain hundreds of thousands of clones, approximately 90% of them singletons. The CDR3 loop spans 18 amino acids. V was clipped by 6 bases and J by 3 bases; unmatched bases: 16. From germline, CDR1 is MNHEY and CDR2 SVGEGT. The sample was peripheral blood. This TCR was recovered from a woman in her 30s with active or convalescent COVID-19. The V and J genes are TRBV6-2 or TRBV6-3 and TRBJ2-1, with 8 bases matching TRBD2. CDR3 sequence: CASSRVVGREVRYNEQFF. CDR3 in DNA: TGTGCCAGCAGCCGAGTGGTGGGGCGGGAGGTCCGCTACAATGAGCAGTTCTTC.